A selection of T cell receptor beta chains follows, all from one sample in a study of early stage breast cancer tumors. TCRdb's table, derived via immunoSEQ multiplex PCR, lists solely in-frame clones and lacks some. The top ten clones hold roughly a quarter of a sample with about 21,000 clones, 75% to 80% of them seen once. What was sequenced was blood. The receptor set was obtained from a person in their sixties with breast cancer. Each CDR3 is given with its conserved first and last residue.

TRBV25-1,TRBJ2-3,CASSEYKQDTQYF
TRBV25-1,TRBJ1-2,CASSEVVSEYGYTF
TRBV11-3,TRBJ2-7,CASSLDQGLYYEQYF
TRBV9,TRBJ1-4,CASSGTSNEKLFF
TRBV27,TRBJ2-4,CASSTWDRGNIQYF
TRBV6-5,TRBJ2-7,CATSFAGATYEQYF
TRBV19,TRBJ2-1,CASSTGLGYEQFF
TRBV10-3,TRBJ2-1,CAIWGSGPYNEQFF
TRBV11-3,TRBJ2-1,CASSLPGSGEQFF
TRBV19,TRBJ2-5,CASSILGGTRTQYF
TRBV29-1,TRBJ2-2,CSVMNTGELFF
TRBV30,TRBJ2-7,CAWRYSYYEQYF
TRBV29-1,TRBJ2-5,CSVAGAGGRAQYF
TRBV7-3,TRBJ2-1,CASSRTPGLAGGLDEQFF
TRBV6-1,TRBJ2-2,CASDRGNTGELFF
TRBV19,TRBJ2-7,CASRTGLAGTYEQYF
TRBV27,TRBJ2-7,CASSSLTGAYEQYF
TRBV29-1,TRBJ1-1,CSATGSNTEAFF
TRBV5-1,TRBJ2-2,CASSLGRLQGVGELFF
TRBV25-1,TRBJ1-5,CATLSRQTLSNQPQHF
TRBV11-2,TRBJ2-6,CASSLRRGTGANVLTF
TRBV12-2,TRBJ2-7,CASRDRGLWEQYF
TRBV11-3,TRBJ2-3,CASSLDPTSRDTQYF
TRBV15,TRBJ2-7,CATSQGQVSSYEQYF
TRBV2,TRBJ2-4,CASTREGVSGPIQYF
TRBV7-9,TRBJ1-2,CASSLYTAAYGYTF
TRBV6-1,TRBJ2-1,CASSERGGHSNNEQFF
TRBV9,TRBJ2-7,CASSVDHLSYEQYF
TRBV7-2,TRBJ2-7,CASSQTTYEQYF
TRBV29-1,TRBJ2-1,CSVGTSGGPLDEQFF
TRBV5-1,TRBJ2-5,CASSLSGEETQYF
TRBV19,TRBJ2-4,CASSIGTNIQYF
TRBV2,TRBJ1-5,CASRWRQERNQPQHF
TRBV2,TRBJ2-7,CASSLSGADEQYF
TRBV2,TRBJ1-1,CASSGQGSYTEAFF
TRBV19,TRBJ1-2,CASSTSRDASWGGYTF
TRBV30,TRBJ1-2,CAWGQGYGYTF
TRBV6-5,TRBJ1-3,CASSSLGAIYF
TRBV4-2,TRBJ1-2,CASSQERGWGYGYTF
TRBV7-7,TRBJ2-2,CASSPYPSSGRAWGGELFF
TRBV4-2,TRBJ2-2,CASSNRGASRDTGELFF
TRBV7-8,TRBJ2-7,CASTYLFGGSSYEQYF
TRBV2,TRBJ2-7,CASSPMEGYEQYF
TRBV4-2,TRBJ2-2,CASSQEGGNTGELFF
TRBV7-3,TRBJ2-1,CASSLISGDNEQFF
TRBV19,TRBJ2-6,CASSIEISRGGANVLTF
TRBV5-1,TRBJ2-3,CASSLAGSRTDTQYF
TRBV5-6,TRBJ1-1,CASSWGGEAFF
TRBV6-6,TRBJ2-5,CASRTPSETQYF
TRBV7-9,TRBJ2-3,CASSLQGGADTQYF
TRBV27,TRBJ2-5,CASSLAGSQETQYF
TRBV20-1,TRBJ1-1,CSAPQGPEAFF
TRBV4-1,TRBJ2-2,CASSQDLSPGRSTGELFF